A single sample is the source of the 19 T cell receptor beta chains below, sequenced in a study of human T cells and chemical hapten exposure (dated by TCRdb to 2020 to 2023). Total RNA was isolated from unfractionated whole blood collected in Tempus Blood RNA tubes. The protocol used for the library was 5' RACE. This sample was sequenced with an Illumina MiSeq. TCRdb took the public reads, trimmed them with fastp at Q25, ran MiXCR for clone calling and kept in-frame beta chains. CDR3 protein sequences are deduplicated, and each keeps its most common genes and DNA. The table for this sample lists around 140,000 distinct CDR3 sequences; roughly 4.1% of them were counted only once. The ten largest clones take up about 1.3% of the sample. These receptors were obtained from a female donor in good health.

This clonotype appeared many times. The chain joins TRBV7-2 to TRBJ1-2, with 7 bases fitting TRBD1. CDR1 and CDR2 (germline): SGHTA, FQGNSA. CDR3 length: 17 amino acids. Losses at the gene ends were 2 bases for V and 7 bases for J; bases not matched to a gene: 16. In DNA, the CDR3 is TGTGCCAGCAGCTTACCCCCCGTGGGACAGCTCCACTCTGGCTACACCTTC. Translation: CASSLPPVGQLHSGYTF.

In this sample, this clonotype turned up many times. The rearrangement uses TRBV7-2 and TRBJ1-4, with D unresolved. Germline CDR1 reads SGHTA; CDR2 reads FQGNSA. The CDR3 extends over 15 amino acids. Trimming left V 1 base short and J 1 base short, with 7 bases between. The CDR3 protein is CASSLGWGTNEKLFF. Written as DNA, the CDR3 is TGTGCCAGCAGCTTAGGATGGGGAACTAATGAAAAACTGTTTTTT.

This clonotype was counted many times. The CDR3 is CATAPTQGGEQYF. As DNA, the CDR3 is TGTGCCACGGCGCCCACGCAGGGAGGCGAGCAGTACTTC. This rearrangement joins TRBV10-3 to TRBJ2-7; tentatively, D is TRBD2 (6 bases). Germline loops: CDR1 ENHRY, CDR2 SYGVKD. This CDR3 is 13 amino acids long. With 10 bases removed from V and 6 bases from J, the gap between germline ends came to 19 bases.

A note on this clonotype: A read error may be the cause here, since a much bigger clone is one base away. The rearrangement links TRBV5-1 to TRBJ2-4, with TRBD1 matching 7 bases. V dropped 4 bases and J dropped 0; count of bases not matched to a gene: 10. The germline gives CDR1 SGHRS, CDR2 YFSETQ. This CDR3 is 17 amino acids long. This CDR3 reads CASSAGTATPAKNIQYF. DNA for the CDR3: TGCGCCAGCAGCGCAGGGACAGCGACTCCAGCCAAAAACATTCAGTACTTC.

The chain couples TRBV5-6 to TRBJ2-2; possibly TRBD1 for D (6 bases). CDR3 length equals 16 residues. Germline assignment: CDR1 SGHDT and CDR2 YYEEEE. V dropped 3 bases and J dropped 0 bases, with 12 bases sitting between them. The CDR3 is CASSYGQCANTGELFF. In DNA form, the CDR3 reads TGTGCCAGCAGCTACGGACAGTGCGCGAACACCGGGGAGCTGTTTTTT.

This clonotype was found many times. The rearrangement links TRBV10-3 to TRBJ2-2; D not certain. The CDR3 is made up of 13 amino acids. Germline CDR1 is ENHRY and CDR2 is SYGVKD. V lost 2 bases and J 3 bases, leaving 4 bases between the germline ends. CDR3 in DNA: TGTGCCATCAGTGAGAGCGACACCGGGGAGCTGTTTTTT. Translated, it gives CAISESDTGELFF.

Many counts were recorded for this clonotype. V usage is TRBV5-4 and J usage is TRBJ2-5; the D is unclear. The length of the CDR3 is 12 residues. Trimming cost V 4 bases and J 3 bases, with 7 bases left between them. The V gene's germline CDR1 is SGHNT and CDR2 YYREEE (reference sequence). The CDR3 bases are TGTGCCAGCAGCCAAGGAGAAGAGACCCAGTACTTC. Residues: CASSQGEETQYF.

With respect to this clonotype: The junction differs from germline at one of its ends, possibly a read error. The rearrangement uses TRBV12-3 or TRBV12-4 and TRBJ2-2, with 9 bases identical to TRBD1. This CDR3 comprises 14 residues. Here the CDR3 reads CASSKDRGTGELCF. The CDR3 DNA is TGTGCCAGCAGTAAGGACAGGGGAACCGGGGAGCTGTGTTTT.

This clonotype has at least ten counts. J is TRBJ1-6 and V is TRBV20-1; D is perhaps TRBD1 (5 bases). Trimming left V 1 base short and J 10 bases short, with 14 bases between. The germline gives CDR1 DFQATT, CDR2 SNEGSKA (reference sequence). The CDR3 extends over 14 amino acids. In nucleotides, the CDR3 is TGCAGTGCTAGAGTTCAAGGGGTAGGGTCACCCCTCCACTTT. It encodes CSARVQGVGSPLHF.

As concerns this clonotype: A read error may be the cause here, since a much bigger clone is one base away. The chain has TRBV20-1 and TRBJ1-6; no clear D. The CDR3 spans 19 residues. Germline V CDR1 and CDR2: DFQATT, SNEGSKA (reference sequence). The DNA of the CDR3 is TGCAGTGCTAGAGTGGGAAAAACGGAGCTGTCGAGGGTTGGATCACCCCTCAACTTT. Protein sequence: CSARVGKTELSRVGSPLNF.

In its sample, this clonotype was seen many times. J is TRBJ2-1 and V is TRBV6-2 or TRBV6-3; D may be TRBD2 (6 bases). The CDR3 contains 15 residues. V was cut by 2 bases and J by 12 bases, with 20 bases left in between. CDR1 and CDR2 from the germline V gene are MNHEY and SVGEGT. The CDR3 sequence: CASSYLLRSREPQFF. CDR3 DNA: TGTGCCAGCAGTTACCTTCTACGTTCCCGGGAGCCGCAGTTCTTC.

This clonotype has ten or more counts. CDR3 residues: CASSHGPRPLLALNYGYTF. The CDR3 DNA follows: TGTGCCAGCAGCCACGGCCCCCGGCCGCTGTTGGCCCTTAACTATGGCTACACCTTC. The rearrangement joins TRBV7-2 to TRBJ1-2, with D unclear. The germline V gene has CDR1 SGHTA and CDR2 FQGNSA. This CDR3 has 19 amino acids. Trimming took off 5 bases at V and 1 base at J, with 26 bases between the two ends.

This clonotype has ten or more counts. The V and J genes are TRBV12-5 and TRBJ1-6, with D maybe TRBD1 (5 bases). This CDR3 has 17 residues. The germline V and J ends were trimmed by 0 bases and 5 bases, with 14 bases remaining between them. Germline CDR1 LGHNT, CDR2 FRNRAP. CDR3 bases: TGTGCTAGTGGTTTGGTACGACTCAGGGAGGATAATTCACCCCTCCACTTT. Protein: CASGLVRLREDNSPLHF.

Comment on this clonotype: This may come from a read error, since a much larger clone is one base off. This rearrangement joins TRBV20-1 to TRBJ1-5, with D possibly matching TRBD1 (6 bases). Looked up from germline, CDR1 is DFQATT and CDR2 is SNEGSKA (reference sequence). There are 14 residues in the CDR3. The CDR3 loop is CSATEGGRNQPQNF. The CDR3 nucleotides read TGCAGTGCTACTGAGGGGGGTCGAAATCAGCCCCAGAATTTT.

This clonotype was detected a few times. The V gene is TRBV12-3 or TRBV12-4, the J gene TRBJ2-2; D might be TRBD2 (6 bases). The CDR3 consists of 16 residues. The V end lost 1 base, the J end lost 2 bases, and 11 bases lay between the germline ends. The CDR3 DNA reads TGTGCCAGCAGTTTAGGTGGCGGGGCCAACACCGGGGAGCTGTTTTTT. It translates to CASSLGGGANTGELFF.

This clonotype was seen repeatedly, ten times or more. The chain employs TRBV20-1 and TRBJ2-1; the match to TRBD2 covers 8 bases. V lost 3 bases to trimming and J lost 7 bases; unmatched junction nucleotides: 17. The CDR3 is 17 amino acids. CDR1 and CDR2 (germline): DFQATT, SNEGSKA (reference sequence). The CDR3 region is CSASLLFLGGDVNEQFF. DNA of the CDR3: TGCAGTGCTAGCCTATTATTTCTCGGGGGGGATGTGAATGAGCAGTTCTTC.

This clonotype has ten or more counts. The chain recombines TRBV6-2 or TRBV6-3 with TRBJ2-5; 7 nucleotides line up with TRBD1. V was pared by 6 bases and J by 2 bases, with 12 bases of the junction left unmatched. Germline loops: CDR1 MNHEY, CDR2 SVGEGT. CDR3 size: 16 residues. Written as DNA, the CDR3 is TGTGCCAGCAGACCTCGCTATAGGGGGCGACAAGAGACCCAGTACTTC. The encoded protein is CASRPRYRGRQETQYF.

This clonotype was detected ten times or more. The CDR3 protein is CASSLGFLNTEAFF. The CDR3 bases are TGTGCCAGCAGCTTAGGATTCTTGAACACTGAAGCTTTCTTT. The chain uses TRBV7-9 and TRBJ1-1; D remains unclear. The germline V gene has CDR1 SEHNR and CDR2 FQNEAQ (reference sequence). V lost 1 base and J lost 0, with 6 bases in between. The CDR3 totals 14 residues.

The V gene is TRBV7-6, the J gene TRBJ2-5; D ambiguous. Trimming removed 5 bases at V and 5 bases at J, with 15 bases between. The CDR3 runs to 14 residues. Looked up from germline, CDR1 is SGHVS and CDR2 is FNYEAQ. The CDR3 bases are TGTGCCAGCAGCCCGATTCGTGGGGTTGAGACCCAGTACTTC. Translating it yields CASSPIRGVETQYF.